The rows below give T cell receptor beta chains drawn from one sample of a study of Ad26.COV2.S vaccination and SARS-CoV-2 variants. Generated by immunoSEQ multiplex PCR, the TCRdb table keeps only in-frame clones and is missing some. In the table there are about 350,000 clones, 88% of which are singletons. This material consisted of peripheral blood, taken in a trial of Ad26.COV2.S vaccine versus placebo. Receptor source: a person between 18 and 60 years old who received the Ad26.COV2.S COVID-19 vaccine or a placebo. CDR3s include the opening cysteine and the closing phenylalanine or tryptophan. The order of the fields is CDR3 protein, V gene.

CAISPWGGSNQPQHF | TRBV10-3
CASRISGMQPQHF | TRBV2
CASSYLGGQKLYEQYF | TRBV11-2
CASCRERGNEKLFF | TRBV6-5
CASSPGSDRVQGFEQYF | TRBV19
CASSISPGTPLYF | TRBV9
CASSIAGGSTDTQYF | TRBV5-1
CASHGGLAGSPYF | TRBV28
CASSPSILRGTEAFF | TRBV4-3
CASSLNWGDRVSEQYF | TRBV27
CASSLGTGGNYEQYF | TRBV5-1
CAIRLDTEAFF | TRBV10-3
CASKVGSSYEQYF | TRBV3-1/TRBV3-2
CASTWGTGVTDTQYF | TRBV7-9
CASSVRLTSVAGELFF | TRBV9
CATSSLQEEEKLFF | TRBV15
CASSLGLGPSAFF | TRBV7-2
CASSLDGASNQPQHF | TRBV5-1
CASSDGVTTGELFF | TRBV6-4
CASSPGVGQDEKLFF | TRBV14
CASSLATGVEAFF | TRBV28
CASSIKAGGAKNIQYF | TRBV7-2
CASSPGGHLEAFF | TRBV11-2
CASSPWTSTDTQYF | TRBV14
CASSEQGPGSPLHF | TRBV2
CASSYLRVGYEQYF | TRBV11-2
CASSQVTGFANEKLFF | TRBV3-1/TRBV3-2
CASSGSTGYNEKLFF | TRBV5-5
CASSLSGVDTQYF | TRBV27
CASSREGGTANYGYTF | TRBV6-4
CASKSGGTNTGELFF | TRBV27
CASSLTASRGTDTQYF | TRBV11-3
CASSQTDRTYEQYF | TRBV4-3
CASSRGPDTGELFF | TRBV9
CASSLIPLETQYF | TRBV5-4
CASNPVRGAYEQYF | TRBV28
CASSQRQVTGEQYF | TRBV5-4
CASSAKSGGGQETQYF | TRBV9
CASSRTRLEQYF | TRBV6-5
CASSPGQGAYEQYF | TRBV18
CASSQGSDTQYF | TRBV4-2
CASSQDKWPPEQFF | TRBV3-1/TRBV3-2
CASSQPGRDVGAAFF | TRBV3-1/TRBV3-2
CASSGGGGFSYNEQFF | TRBV5-1
CASSPGLAADNEQFF | TRBV11-3
CASSPEVGGQPQHF | TRBV7-9
CSVAKQGVEKLFF | TRBV29-1
CASSPQQKETQYF | TRBV18
CASSESRGELFF | TRBV6-1
CASSYSLNTEAFF | TRBV6-2/TRBV6-3
CASSQVPDYGYTF | TRBV3-1/TRBV3-2
CASSSIAGGSSGEQFF | TRBV7-6
CASLDRGRGTEAFF | TRBV4-3
CATSRDLSRQTYEQYF | TRBV15
CASSPLGRGLVNPGELFF | TRBV5-6
CASSYTIQGQETQYF | TRBV6-6
CASSASGTDTQYF | TRBV6-4